Described below is a single T cell receptor (beta chain) sequence and its context. As yet, its antigen is unknown. The V and J ends lost 5 bases and 0 bases respectively, with 17 bases between them. The CDR3 is 15 residues long. Germline lookup yields CDR1 GTSNPN and CDR2 SVGIG (reference sequence). This sample was taken from a study of T cell responses to AZD1222 COVID-19 vaccine. Study-wide background: Doses given second, at about 4 or about 12 weeks, were pooled. Whole-study findings and limits: The donor cohort was predominantly white British with a female majority, and clonal diversity may have been underestimated.

TCRdb's table, derived via immunoSEQ multiplex PCR, lists solely in-frame clones and lacks some. The sample includes approximately 150,000 clones, 91% seen only once; the top ten take under 2.5%. Here the sequenced sample was peripheral blood, taken on day 0 of AZD1222 vaccination. The origin of this receptor is an adult in good health. The chain has TRBV30 and TRBJ2-7; D is possibly TRBD1 or TRBD2 (5 bases each). This chain's CDR3 is CAWGAGATSSYEQYF. The DNA of the CDR3 is TGTGCCTGGGGCGCCGGGGCAACCTCCTCCTACGAGCAGTACTTC.